This passage covers 29 T cell receptor beta chains from one sample sequenced in a study of Graves' ophthalmopathy and Graves' hyperthyroidism. RNA transcripts yielded amplified TCR beta CDR3 regions. In the first round, RT-PCR was carried out with HTBI primers, and a multiplex PCR formed the second round. TCRdb processed the multiplex PCR reads anew with MiXCR; each CDR3 protein has one entry. In the table there are 300,000 to 500,000 distinct CDR3 sequences, just over 15% of which are singletons. The sample was peripheral blood. These receptors all come from a woman between 18 and 30 years old with stable Graves' hyperthyroidism.

This clonotype occurred many times. The genes are TRBV29-1 and TRBJ2-7; TRBD1 matches at 7 bases. The trim removed 6 bases at V and 4 bases at J, leaving 6 bases unmatched. The germline V gene has CDR1 SQVTM and CDR2 ANQGSEA. There are 12 residues in the CDR3. The CDR3 is CSVRQGRYEQYF. CDR3 in DNA: TGCAGCGTGCGACAGGGACGGTACGAGCAGTACTTC.

This sequence joins TRBV28 and TRBJ1-5, with TRBD1 as a possible D gene (5 bases). CDR1 is MDHEN, CDR2 SYDVKM, per germline. V lost 5 bases and J lost 5, with 22 bases in between. The CDR3 is 17 amino acids. The CDR3 nucleotides read TGTGCCAGCAGTCCTCCCCCGAGACAGATTTTTCATCAGCCCCAGCATTTT. It codes for CASSPPPRQIFHQPQHF.

This clonotype was counted many times. V is TRBV12-3 or TRBV12-4 and J is TRBJ1-1; the match to TRBD1 covers 8 bases. The V segment lost 4 bases and the J segment 10 bases; nucleotides outside the gene matches: 20. The CDR3 spans 17 residues. Here the CDR3 reads CASSSGQGVGAPLAAFF. CDR3 nucleotides: TGTGCCAGCAGTTCCGGACAGGGAGTGGGGGCACCCCTGGCAGCTTTCTTT.

This clonotype was seen many times. The V and J genes are TRBV28 and TRBJ2-5; TRBD2 matches 13 bases. The CDR3 covers 17 residues. The germline V gene has CDR1 MDHEN and CDR2 SYDVKM. Losses at the gene ends were 4 bases for V and 5 bases for J; bases not matched to a gene: 10. Here the CDR3 reads CASSSPGLAGLGETQYF. CDR3 sequence (DNA): TGTGCCAGCAGTTCCCCGGGACTAGCGGGGTTGGGGGAGACCCAGTACTTC.

This clonotype appeared many times. The chain joins TRBV12-3 or TRBV12-4 to TRBJ1-5; 8 bases map to TRBD1. This CDR3 comprises 15 residues. V trimming: 5 bases; J trimming: 6 bases; junction bases outside the gene matches: 9. The DNA of the CDR3 is TGTGCCAGCAGTCTCGGACAGGGTGGGGGTCAGCCCCAGCATTTT. As protein: CASSLGQGGGQPQHF.

The sample holds a few counts of this clonotype. The chain combines TRBV19 with TRBJ1-1; 10 positions match TRBD1. CDR1 LNHDA and CDR2 SQIVND come from the germline V gene (reference sequence). V was pared by 5 bases and J by 10 bases, with 7 bases of the junction left unmatched. This CDR3 has 13 amino acids. CDR3 protein: CASSATTGGLAFF. Written as DNA, the CDR3 is TGTGCCAGTAGTGCGACGACAGGGGGCTTAGCTTTCTTT.

This clonotype occurred many times. This chain uses TRBV18 with TRBJ2-5; D is possibly TRBD2 (5 bases). CDR1 and CDR2 from the germline V gene are KGHSH and LQKENI. V lost 3 bases and J 5 bases, leaving 10 bases between the germline ends. This CDR3 is built from 13 residues. The CDR3 spells CASSPRASETQYF. CDR3 bases: TGTGCCAGCTCACCCCGGGCTAGCGAGACCCAGTACTTC.

The chain combines TRBV6-1 with TRBJ2-5, with 9 bases lining up with TRBD1. The CDR3 has 16 residues. The V segment lost 6 bases and the J segment 0 bases; nucleotides outside the gene matches: 8. CDR1 is MNHNS and CDR2 is SASEGT in the germline V gene. CDR3: CASRKGGTGYQETQYF. In DNA, the CDR3 is TGTGCCAGCAGGAAGGGTGGGACAGGGTACCAAGAGACCCAGTACTTC.

Notes on this clonotype: This may come from a read error, since a much larger clone is one base off. The chain links TRBV7-2 to TRBJ2-2, with TRBD2 identical over 9 bases. Germline V lookup: CDR1 SGHTA, CDR2 FQGNSA. The CDR3 is 15 amino acids. The CDR3 DNA reads TGTGCCAGCAGCCAGACTAGCGGTATCACCGGGGAGCTGTGTTTT. This gives the protein CASSQTSGITGELCF.

Many counts were recorded for this clonotype. The J gene is TRBJ2-7, the V gene TRBV27; tentative D call: TRBD1 (6 bases). The CDR3 totals 14 residues. The germline CDR1 and CDR2 sequences are MNHEY and SMNVEV (reference sequence). The germline V and J ends were trimmed by 5 bases and 4 bases, with 15 bases remaining between them. CDR3 sequence (DNA): TGTGCCAGCAGTGACACAGGGCAGCTGTACGAGCAGTACTTC. Translation: CASSDTGQLYEQYF.

This clonotype has at least ten counts. This chain joins TRBV6-1 and TRBJ2-7; tentative D call: TRBD1 (6 bases). Trimming removed 6 bases at V and 3 bases at J, with 21 bases between. Per germline, CDR1 MNHNS and CDR2 SASEGT. The CDR3 is made up of 16 amino acids. The CDR3 region is CASSLDRTRGYYEQYF. The CDR3 nucleotides are TGTGCCAGCAGCCTCGACAGGACGCGCGGCTACTACGAGCAGTACTTC.

This clonotype was counted between two and nine times. This sequence joins TRBV20-1 and TRBJ1-1; 9 bases fit TRBD1. V dropped 6 bases and J dropped 6; count of bases not matched to a gene: 5. The CDR3 runs 12 residues. Germline V lookup: CDR1 DFQATT, CDR2 SNEGSKA (reference sequence). CDR3 bases: TGCAGTGCGACGACAGGGGGGGCTGAAGCTTTCTTT. It yields the protein CSATTGGAEAFF.

This clonotype was counted many times. The V and J genes are TRBV7-9 and TRBJ2-7; perhaps TRBD1 as D (5 bases). The CDR3 has 13 amino acids. Trimming removed 1 base at V and 8 bases at J, with 12 bases between. CDR1 SEHNR and CDR2 FQNEAQ come from the germline V gene (reference sequence). CDR3 nucleotides: TGTGCCAGCAGCTTAGAAGACAGTTTCCAGCAGTACTTC. Translated: CASSLEDSFQQYF.

The chain joins TRBV4-1 to TRBJ2-5, with 11 nucleotides matching TRBD1. The CDR3 covers 14 residues. CDR1 and CDR2 from the germline V gene are MGHRA and YSYEKL. V was pared by 3 bases and J by 4 bases, with 1 base of the junction left unmatched. For the CDR3, the DNA is TGCGCCAGCAGCCACGGACAGGGGGCAGAGACCCAGTACTTC. This translates into CASSHGQGAETQYF.

Notes on this clonotype: With a much larger clone just one base away, this may be a read error. The rearrangement links TRBV9 to TRBJ1-1; no firm D call. The V gene's germline CDR1 is SGDLS and CDR2 YYNGEE. V was clipped by 0 bases and J by 2 bases, with 14 bases between them. This CDR3 spans 16 amino acids. CDR3 sequence reads: CASSVVSQWENTEAFF. CDR3 sequence (DNA): TGTGCCAGCAGCGTAGTTTCCCAATGGGAAAACACTGAAGCTTTCTTT.

This clonotype was detected a few times. A read error may explain this, as a much larger clone is one base away. The chain uses TRBV12-3 or TRBV12-4 and TRBJ2-4, with no clear D. The CDR3 has 14 residues. The CDR3 region is CASSGRFGKNIKYF. The DNA for the CDR3 is TGTGCCAGCAGTGGCAGGTTTGGCAAAAACATTAAGTACTTC.

The chain employs TRBV7-8 and TRBJ2-2; D possibly corresponds to TRBD2 (5 bases). This CDR3 is built from 16 residues. The V end was cut by 5 bases, the J end by 0 bases, with 13 bases between. Germline V lookup: CDR1 SGHVS, CDR2 FQNEAQ. This CDR3 reads CASSPNTGTNTGELFF. The CDR3 nucleotides are TGTGCCAGCAGCCCTAATACGGGAACGAACACCGGGGAGCTGTTTTTT.

This clonotype was seen at least ten times. The chain carries TRBV6-5 and TRBJ2-2; 7 nucleotides line up with TRBD2. Germline CDR1 is MNHEY and CDR2 is SVGAGI. The CDR3 consists of 17 residues. The junction had 8 bases not matched to a gene; V was cut back by 0 bases and J by 4 bases. The CDR3, as DNA: TGTGCCAGCAGTTACTCCGTAGCGGGCGCTAGCACCGGGGAGCTGTTTTTT. It specifies CASSYSVAGASTGELFF.

This clonotype appeared many times. This chain joins TRBV12-5 and TRBJ1-5; 9 nucleotides match TRBD1. Trimming cost V 3 bases and J 0 bases; bases outside gene matches: 9. The germline V gene has CDR1 LGHNT and CDR2 FRNRAP. The CDR3 is 18 residues long. This CDR3 reads CASGLPGTGMYSNQPQHF. The CDR3 bases are TGTGCTAGTGGTTTACCCGGGACAGGGATGTATAGCAATCAGCCCCAGCATTTT.

Many counts were recorded for this clonotype. This sequence joins TRBV7-9 and TRBJ1-2; TRBD1 might be the D (5 bases). Trimming pared 5 bases from V and 1 base from J, leaving 11 bases between. This CDR3 region has 14 residues. CDR1 is SEHNR, CDR2 FQNEAQ, per germline (reference sequence). The CDR3 reads CASSPADSNYGYTF. The CDR3 DNA sequence: TGTGCCAGCAGCCCTGCTGACAGTAACTATGGCTACACCTTC.

This clonotype was seen repeatedly, ten times or more. The J gene is TRBJ1-2, the V gene TRBV7-2; the match to TRBD1 covers 8 bases. CDR3 length: 15 amino acids. V lost 1 base to trimming and J lost 8 bases; unmatched junction nucleotides: 9. CDR1 SGHTA and CDR2 FQGNSA come from the germline V gene. The CDR3 DNA reads as TGTGCCAGCAGCTTAGGGGGTCAGGGGGCGAGAGGCTACACCTTC. Translated, it gives CASSLGGQGARGYTF.

This clonotype was seen many times. The rearrangement links TRBV9 to TRBJ1-2, with 10 bases lining up with TRBD1. The CDR3 extends over 15 amino acids. Germline CDR1 is SGDLS and CDR2 is YYNGEE. J gave up 4 bases and V 3 bases, and 6 bases lay outside the gene matches. The CDR3 nucleotides read TGTGCCAGCAGCGCTCCCGGGACAGGGGCCTATGGCTACACCTTC. It codes for CASSAPGTGAYGYTF.

This clonotype came up many times. The V and J genes are TRBV27 and TRBJ1-5, with TRBD1 matching 7 bases. Germline CDR1 reads MNHEY; CDR2 reads SMNVEV (reference sequence). The ends lost 7 bases at V and 0 bases at J; junction bases unmatched: 6. The CDR3 loop spans 15 amino acids. CDR3 DNA: TGTGCCAGCAAAGGGACAGTCAATAGCAATCAGCCCCAGCATTTT. It specifies CASKGTVNSNQPQHF.

This clonotype was recorded many times. The V and J genes are TRBV2 and TRBJ1-2; 9 bases line up with TRBD1. There are 13 residues in the CDR3. V gave up 4 bases and J gave up 5 bases; unmatched junction bases: 2. CDR1 and CDR2 from the germline V gene are SNHLY and FYNNEI. The CDR3 DNA is TGTGCCAGCAGTGCGGACAGGGGATATGGCTACACCTTC. It codes for CASSADRGYGYTF. Variable domain in full (rest from reference TRBV2 and TRBJ1-2): EPEVTQTPSHQVTQMGQEVILRCVPISNHLYFYWYRQILGQKVEFLVSFYNNEISEKSEIFDDQFSVERPDGSNFTLKIRSTKLEDSAMYFCASSADRGYGYTFGSGTRLTVV.

There are many counts of this clonotype. The rearrangement joins TRBV19 to TRBJ1-2; D might be TRBD1 (5 bases). CDR1 is LNHDA and CDR2 is SQIVND in the germline V gene (reference sequence). V was trimmed by 1 base and J by 3 bases, leaving 9 bases between them. This CDR3 comprises 14 residues. The CDR3 DNA is TGTGCCAGTAGTATAGGACAGTACGACTATGGCTACACCTTC. It is translated as CASSIGQYDYGYTF.

This clonotype was observed many times. DNA of the CDR3: TGTGCCAGCACCCGTAGAGGCCCTGAAGCTTTCTTT. Amino acid sequence: CASTRRGPEAFF. This chain joins TRBV12-3 or TRBV12-4 and TRBJ1-1; no firm D call. The V end lost 7 bases, the J end lost 6 bases, and 12 bases lay between the germline ends. This CDR3 comprises 12 residues.

J is TRBJ1-5 and V is TRBV6-1; D remains unclear. Germline V gene data show CDR1 as MNHNS and CDR2 as SASEGT. There are 17 residues in the CDR3. With 2 bases removed from V and 0 bases from J, the gap between germline ends came to 14 bases. The CDR3 reads CASSEFESPYSNQPQHF. CDR3 DNA: TGTGCCAGCAGTGAATTCGAAAGCCCTTATAGCAATCAGCCCCAGCATTTT.

The chain couples TRBV15 to TRBJ2-7; D is ambiguous. Germline CDR1 and CDR2: LNHNV and YYDKDF (reference sequence). The CDR3 totals 16 residues. V was shortened by 1 base and J by 1 base, with 14 bases between the two germline ends. The CDR3 DNA reads as TGTGCCACCAGCAGAGTTAGGAGACCCGCTTCCTACGAGCAGTACTTC. Translation gives CATSRVRRPASYEQYF.

Ten or more counts support this clonotype. The chain carries TRBV7-8 and TRBJ2-7, with D uncertain. Germline CDR1 reads SGHVS; CDR2 reads FQNEAQ. Deletions cut 3 bases from V and 3 bases from J, with 9 bases between. CDR3 length: 13 amino acids. DNA of the CDR3: TGTGCCAGCAGCTTCGACGTAAGCTACGAGCAGTACTTC. Its protein is CASSFDVSYEQYF.